The next 25 T cell receptor beta chains were all read from a single sample in a study of T cell responses to AZD1222 COVID-19 vaccine. Profiling relied on immunoSEQ multiplex PCR, and the TCRdb table lists in-frame clones only, not all of them. This table holds 100,000 to 150,000 clones, 85% to 90% found once. The sequencing here drew on peripheral blood, taken 28 days after the second AZD1222 dose. The receptor source for this set is an adult who received the AZD1222 COVID-19 vaccine.

The chain employs TRBV28 and TRBJ2-7; D ambiguous. From germline, CDR1 is MDHEN and CDR2 SYDVKM. Trimming cost V 2 bases and J 4 bases, with 6 bases left between them. This CDR3 contains 12 residues. As DNA, the CDR3 is TGTGCCAGCAGTTTACTAGGGTACGAGCAGTACTTC. It is translated as CASSLLGYEQYF.

V is TRBV19 and J is TRBJ1-1; D is possibly TRBD1 (5 bases). The germline V gene has CDR1 LNHDA and CDR2 SQIVND (reference sequence). CDR3 length equals 13 residues. V lost 7 bases and J lost 10, with 19 bases in between. CDR3 DNA sequence: TGTGCCAGTACCTGGGGGTCTGGCGGAAGAGCTTTCTTT. Protein sequence: CASTWGSGGRAFF.

The chain links TRBV12-3 or TRBV12-4 to TRBJ1-5; D gene unclear. This CDR3 comprises 13 residues. Trimming removed 6 bases from V and 4 bases from J, with 10 bases in between. In nucleotides, the CDR3 is TGTGCCAGCAGCAGCCAACCTAATCAGCCCCAGCATTTT. Translating gives CASSSQPNQPQHF.

This clone was picked up one time. V and J are TRBV2 and TRBJ1-6; D unclear. The CDR3 extends over 13 amino acids. Trimming took off 4 bases at V and 8 bases at J, with 9 bases between the two ends. Germline values: CDR1 SNHLY, CDR2 FYNNEI. For the CDR3, the DNA is TGTGCCAGCAGTGTTTACCTTTATTCACCCCTCCACTTT. Translating it yields CASSVYLYSPLHF.

The V gene is TRBV11-2, the J gene TRBJ2-1, with D possibly matching TRBD2 (6 bases). V lost 7 bases and J lost 3, with 16 bases in between. This CDR3 is 15 amino acids long. The germline V gene encodes CDR1 SGHAT and CDR2 FQNNGV. The chain's CDR3 is CASNPFGGRYNEQFF. The CDR3, as DNA: TGTGCCAGCAACCCCTTCGGGGGACGCTACAATGAGCAGTTCTTC.

The chain employs TRBV11-3 and TRBJ2-2; the match to TRBD1 covers 9 bases. V trimming: 5 bases; J trimming: 3 bases; junction bases outside the gene matches: 4. The length of the CDR3 is 15 residues. CDR1 is SGHNT and CDR2 is YENEEA in the germline V gene. The CDR3 loop reads CASSAGTGYTGELFF. Here the CDR3 DNA reads TGTGCCAGCAGCGCCGGGACAGGGTACACCGGGGAGCTGTTTTTT.

V is TRBV11-2 and J is TRBJ2-7, with 10 bases lining up with TRBD2. CDR3 length equals 15 residues. Germline V gene sequence: CDR1 SGHAT, CDR2 FQNNGV. V was pared by 5 bases and J by 4 bases, with 8 bases of the junction left unmatched. The DNA for the CDR3 is TGTGCCAGCAGCACCCTAGCGGGAGCAGTGTACGAGCAGTACTTC. The encoded protein is CASSTLAGAVYEQYF.

This clone came up once. The chain carries TRBV11-2 and TRBJ1-1; D perhaps matches TRBD1 (5 bases). The germline V and J ends were trimmed by 3 bases and 5 bases, with 13 bases remaining between them. CDR1 and CDR2 (germline): SGHAT, FQNNGV. This CDR3 contains 14 residues. CDR3 sequence reads: CASSFTGSRTEAFF. The CDR3 DNA follows: TGTGCCAGCAGCTTCACAGGCTCTAGGACTGAAGCTTTCTTT. Full variable domain (outside the CDR3, taken from reference TRBV11-2 and TRBJ1-1): EAGVAQSPRYKIIEKRQSVAFWCNPISGHATLYWYQQILGQGPKLLIQFQNNGVVDDSQLPKDRFSAERLKGVDSTLKIQPAKLEDSAVYLCASSFTGSRTEAFFGQGTRLTVV.

The chain combines TRBV7-3 with TRBJ2-1, with D uncertain. V lost 4 bases to trimming and J lost 5 bases, with 9 bases between them. The CDR3 runs to 13 residues. Germline V CDR1 and CDR2: SGHTA, FQGTGA. CDR3 sequence: CASSSEVHNEQFF. DNA for the CDR3: TGTGCCAGCAGCTCCGAGGTTCACAATGAGCAGTTCTTC. Combining the CDR3 with reference TRBV7-3 and TRBJ2-1 gives the whole variable domain GAGVSQTPSNKVTEKGKYVELRCDPISGHTALYWYRQSLGQGPEFLIYFQGTGAADDSGLPNDRFFAVRPEGSVSTLKIQRTERGDSAVYLCASSSEVHNEQFFGPGTRLTVL.

V is TRBV6-1 and J is TRBJ1-5; D not certain. Germline V CDR1 and CDR2: MNHNS, SASEGT. V lost 1 base and J lost 0, with 10 bases in between. This CDR3 has 16 residues. The CDR3 nucleotides are TGTGCCAGCAGTGAAGTTTCCGGGTATAGCAATCAGCCCCAGCATTTT. Amino acids: CASSEVSGYSNQPQHF.

This chain joins TRBV27 and TRBJ1-5; no firm D call. V was trimmed by 0 bases and J by 4 bases, leaving 7 bases between them. The germline CDR1 and CDR2 sequences are MNHEY and SMNVEV (reference sequence). This CDR3 comprises 14 residues. The CDR3 reads CASSLSFGNQPQHF. CDR3 nucleotide sequence: TGTGCCAGCAGTTTATCTTTCGGAAATCAGCCCCAGCATTTT.

This clone appeared a single time. This chain uses TRBV19 with TRBJ1-5; D unresolved. The V end was cut by 0 bases, the J end by 0 bases, with 12 bases between. Germline assignment: CDR1 LNHDA and CDR2 SQIVND (reference sequence). The CDR3 runs 17 residues. CDR3 region: CASSIDLEFDSNQPQHF. The CDR3 DNA is TGTGCCAGTAGTATAGATCTGGAGTTCGATAGCAATCAGCCCCAGCATTTT.

The chain uses TRBV7-2 and TRBJ2-5; maybe TRBD2 (7 bases). The CDR3 consists of 16 residues. Trimming took off 5 bases at V and 2 bases at J, with 18 bases between the two ends. Germline V lookup: CDR1 SGHTA, CDR2 FQGNSA. CDR3 amino acids: CASSTIIGGRQETQYF. The CDR3 coding sequence is TGTGCCAGCAGCACCATAATCGGGGGGCGGCAAGAGACCCAGTACTTC.

The J gene is TRBJ1-2, the V gene TRBV11-3, with 7 bases fitting TRBD1. Unmatched junction bases numbered 3, after V lost 5 bases and J lost 3 bases. The CDR3 sequence is 13 residues long. Per germline, CDR1 SGHNT and CDR2 YENEEA. This CDR3 is CASSRGQYYGYTF. DNA of the CDR3: TGTGCCAGCAGCAGGGGACAGTACTATGGCTACACCTTC.

The chain combines TRBV21-1 with TRBJ1-1. TRBV21-1 is designated a pseudogene. The CDR3 has 17 residues. DNA for the CDR3: TGTGCCAGCAGCGCCGGGACGGCGGGCATCGTGAACACTGAAGCTTTCTTT. Encoded protein: CASSAGTAGIVNTEAFF.

The sample holds a few counts of this clone. The chain carries TRBV30 and TRBJ2-6, with D maybe TRBD1 (5 bases). The CDR3 spans 17 residues. With 3 bases removed from V and 0 bases from J, the gap between germline ends came to 15 bases. Germline CDR1 and CDR2: GTSNPN and SVGIG (reference sequence). CDR3 in DNA: TGTGCCTGGAGGAGAGGACGGACAAGCTCTGGGGCCAACGTCCTGACTTTC. Its protein product is CAWRRGRTSSGANVLTF.

The chain joins TRBV7-2 to TRBJ2-7; 12 positions agree with TRBD2. The trim removed 4 bases at V and 3 bases at J, leaving 4 bases unmatched. Germline V gives CDR1 SGHTA, CDR2 FQGNSA. The CDR3 consists of 15 residues. The CDR3 loop is CASSSRLAGVYEQYF. The CDR3 DNA is TGTGCCAGCAGCTCCCGACTAGCGGGAGTCTACGAGCAGTACTTC.

This rearrangement joins TRBV5-4 to TRBJ2-7, with 7 positions matching TRBD2. Looked up from germline, CDR1 is SGHNT and CDR2 is YYREEE (reference sequence). The CDR3 is 18 amino acids. J lost 5 bases, V lost 4 bases, and 21 bases had no gene match. The CDR3 reads CASSTGLKYPGSTHEQYF. The CDR3 region has the DNA TGTGCCAGCAGCACGGGACTAAAGTACCCCGGAAGTACCCACGAGCAGTACTTC.

V usage is TRBV9 and J usage is TRBJ2-2; a weak D match, TRBD1 (6 bases). Germline CDR1 and CDR2: SGDLS and YYNGEE. The CDR3 is 12 residues long. V was trimmed by 2 bases and J by 10 bases, leaving 9 bases between them. CDR3 protein: CASSVGQTELFF. CDR3 bases: TGTGCCAGCAGCGTTGGACAGACGGAGCTGTTTTTT.

The chain is built from TRBV28 and TRBJ1-2; 8 bases align to TRBD1. V lost 5 bases, J lost 4 bases, and 3 bases stayed unmatched. The CDR3 sequence is 13 residues long. Germline assignment: CDR1 MDHEN and CDR2 SYDVKM. CDR3 in amino acids: CASSVTGVYGYTF. Here the CDR3 DNA reads TGTGCCAGCAGTGTGACAGGGGTCTATGGCTACACCTTC.

CDR3 nucleotide sequence: TGTGCCAGCAGCTTAGGGCGACAGGGGGCGAACACCGGGGAGCTGTTTTTT. The encoded protein is CASSLGRQGANTGELFF. The rearrangement joins TRBV7-6 to TRBJ2-2; 9 nucleotides agree with TRBD1. The germline V gene has CDR1 SGHVS and CDR2 FNYEAQ. This CDR3 comprises 17 residues. V trimming: 1 base; J trimming: 0 bases; junction bases outside the gene matches: 3.

The chain combines TRBV11-2 with TRBJ2-7; D unresolved. The CDR3 length is 14 residues. Trimming removed 2 bases at V and 0 bases at J, with 8 bases between. The germline V gene encodes CDR1 SGHAT and CDR2 FQNNGV. CDR3 coding DNA: TGTGCCAGCAGCTTAACGGCCAGCTCCTACGAGCAGTACTTC. This codes for CASSLTASSYEQYF. Variable domain in full (rest from reference TRBV11-2 and TRBJ2-7): EAGVAQSPRYKIIEKRQSVAFWCNPISGHATLYWYQQILGQGPKLLIQFQNNGVVDDSQLPKDRFSAERLKGVDSTLKIQPAKLEDSAVYLCASSLTASSYEQYFGPGTRLTVT.

The CDR3 bases are TGTGCCAGTAAAGGACAGAACTCCTACAATGAGCAGTTCTTC. This gives the protein CASKGQNSYNEQFF. The chain employs TRBV19 and TRBJ2-1; tentatively, D is TRBD1 (6 bases). Germline V gene lookup returns CDR1 LNHDA and CDR2 SQIVND (reference sequence). The V end lost 7 bases, the J end lost 0 bases, and 10 bases lay between the germline ends. This CDR3 has 14 residues.

The chain uses TRBV6-1 and TRBJ1-1, with 7 positions matching TRBD1. The CDR3 spans 14 residues. CDR1 is MNHNS, CDR2 SASEGT, per germline. J gave up 7 bases and V 1 base, and 6 bases lay outside the gene matches. This CDR3 reads CASSEVQGGYEAFF. The CDR3 nucleotides are TGTGCCAGCAGTGAAGTTCAGGGGGGATATGAAGCTTTCTTT.

The V call is TRBV3-1 (or the pseudogene TRBV3-2), the J call TRBJ1-3; tentatively, D is TRBD1 (5 bases). The CDR3 contains 13 residues. V was cut by 1 base and J by 16 bases, with 17 bases left in between. Per germline, CDR1 LGHDT and CDR2 YNNKEL (reference sequence). The CDR3 DNA reads TGTGCCAGCAGCCAAGGATATTCGGGGCTTTGGTATTTT. Amino acid sequence: CASSQGYSGLWYF.